Listed below are T cell receptor beta chains from one sample, sequenced in a study of blood T cell repertoires in COVID-19. The repertoire was sequenced with immunoSEQ multiplex PCR; TCRdb's copy has only in-frame clones and lacks some. The sample lists approximately 29,000 clones, over 75% seen once, with roughly 15% in the top ten. Input material: peripheral blood. These receptors all stem from a woman in her sixties or seventies with active COVID-19. The CDR3 runs from the conserved cysteine through the conserved F or W. Each record gives: V gene, J gene, clone size, D gene, CDR3 protein, CDR3 DNA. A D gene is named only where the DNA matches it firmly. A clone size is listed for some rows: how often the clone was seen (once, few, many), or a class if it is expanded.

>TRBV28|TRBJ1-2|-|TRBD1
CASSLGPGQGASTF
TGTGCCAGCAGTTTAGGCCCCGGACAGGGGGCTTCCACCTTC
>TRBV10-3|TRBJ2-1|-|TRBD2
CAISGSAGLAGNNEQFF
TGTGCCATCAGTGGTTCGGCTGGTCTAGCGGGGAACAATGAGCAGTTCTTC
>TRBV7-3|TRBJ1-1|few|-
CASSVQGNTEAFF
TGTGCCAGCAGCGTACAGGGGAACACTGAAGCTTTCTTT
>TRBV28|TRBJ2-3|once|-
CASSLVGGPTDTQYF
TGTGCCAGCAGTTTGGTGGGGGGTCCCACAGATACGCAGTATTTT
>TRBV15|TRBJ2-7|-|TRBD1
CATSRGDRGFEQYF
TGTGCCACCAGCAGAGGGGACAGGGGGTTCGAGCAGTACTTC
>TRBV7-3|TRBJ1-5|-|-
CASSPTGGRNQPQHF
TGTGCCAGCAGCCCCACCGGGGGGCGCAATCAGCCCCAGCATTTT
>TRBV2|TRBJ2-3|-|-
CASRGGVSADTQYF
TGTGCCAGCAGAGGGGGGGTGAGCGCAGATACGCAGTATTTT
>TRBV6-5|TRBJ2-1|once|TRBD2
CASSSYLAGGVNEQFF
TGTGCCAGCAGTTCCTACCTAGCGGGGGGGGTTAATGAGCAGTTCTTC
>TRBV23-1|TRBJ2-5|-|-
CASALGGRGQETQYF
TGCGCCAGCGCCCTGGGGGGTAGAGGACAAGAGACCCAGTACTTC
>TRBV12-3/TRBV12-4|TRBJ1-1|-|-
CASRHNTGSEAFF
TGTGCCAGCAGGCATAACACAGGGTCCGAAGCTTTCTTT
>TRBV7-2|TRBJ2-2|-|TRBD1
CASSPTRRGPTGELFF
TGTGCCAGCAGCCCCACTCGTAGGGGGCCCACCGGGGAGCTGTTTTTT
>TRBV11-3|TRBJ1-6|-|-
CASSFIGRGRAENSPLHF
TGTGCCAGCAGCTTCATTGGGCGGGGCAGGGCGGAGAATTCACCCCTCCACTTT
>TRBV27|TRBJ1-5|once|-
CASSGTPRGQPQHF
TGTGCCAGCAGTGGGACACCGAGGGGTCAGCCCCAGCATTTT
>TRBV9|TRBJ2-2|-|-
CASTDTRVPGELFF
TGTGCCAGCACCGATACCAGGGTTCCCGGGGAGCTGTTTTTT
>TRBV19|TRBJ2-1|few|TRBD2
CASSLTSGGLYNEQFF
TGTGCCAGTAGTCTGACTAGCGGGGGTCTATACAATGAGCAGTTCTTC
>TRBV2|TRBJ2-4|-|-
CASSDSLAAKNIQYF
TGTGCCAGCAGTGATAGTCTAGCTGCCAAAAACATTCAGTACTTC
>TRBV27|TRBJ1-1|-|TRBD1
CASSPYRGQNTEAFF
TGTGCCAGCAGTCCCTACAGGGGTCAGAACACTGAAGCTTTCTTT
>TRBV28|TRBJ2-2|once|TRBD1
CASSAAGGTGELFF
TGTGCCAGCAGCGCCGCAGGGGGCACCGGGGAGCTGTTTTTT
>TRBV10-3|TRBJ2-7|-|TRBD1
CAISGGQGLNYEQYF
TGTGCCATCAGTGGTGGACAGGGGCTTAACTACGAGCAGTACTTC
>TRBV4-1|TRBJ2-7|-|-
CASSPGLRSSYEQYF
TGCGCCAGCAGCCCTGGACTTAGGAGCTCCTACGAGCAGTACTTC
>TRBV5-4|TRBJ2-1|-|TRBD2
CASSLGTSLNEQFF
TGTGCCAGCAGCTTGGGGACTAGCTTAAATGAGCAGTTCTTC
>TRBV5-4|TRBJ1-5|-|TRBD1
CASSSQGQLNQPQHF
TGTGCCAGCAGCAGTCAGGGACAGCTCAATCAGCCCCAGCATTTT
>TRBV3-1/TRBV3-2|TRBJ1-1|-|-
CASSQILRSGGEAFF
TGTGCCAGCAGCCAAATCCTCAGGTCCGGTGGTGAAGCTTTCTTT
>TRBV9|TRBJ1-2|-|-
CASGEARGYTF
TGTGCCAGCGGGGAGGCCCGTGGCTACACCTTC
>TRBV11-2|TRBJ2-2|-|TRBD2
CASSLGLGYTGELFF
TGTGCCAGCAGCTTGGGACTAGGCTACACCGGGGAGCTGTTTTTT
>TRBV5-1|TRBJ2-2|-|-
CASSLAGTINTGELFF
TGCGCCAGCAGCTTGGCCGGGACAATTAACACCGGGGAGCTGTTTTTT
>TRBV28|TRBJ2-3|-|TRBD2
CASSLISGLQYF
TGTGCCAGCAGTTTGATTAGCGGGTTGCAGTATTTT
>TRBV3-1/TRBV3-2|TRBJ2-3|-|-
CASSLDGGPGTDTQYF
TGTGCCAGCAGCCTTGACGGGGGGCCAGGCACAGATACGCAGTATTTT
>TRBV4-2|TRBJ1-1|-|TRBD1
CASSQDRGRTGTEAFF
TGTGCCAGCAGCCAAGACCGGGGCAGGACAGGGACTGAAGCTTTCTTT
>TRBV19|TRBJ2-7|-|-
CASRLAHIGQYF
TGTGCCAGTCGCCTTGCCCACATTGGGCAGTACTTC
>TRBV20-1|TRBJ2-7|once|-
CPCGLPYEQYF
TGCCCCTGCGGGCTACCCTACGAGCAGTACTTC
>TRBV10-3|TRBJ2-1|-|-
CAIRLSESSYNEQFF
TGTGCCATCAGATTGAGCGAAAGCTCCTACAATGAGCAGTTCTTC
>TRBV5-6|TRBJ2-3|-|TRBD2
CASSSPPGLAQYF
TGTGCCAGCAGCTCGCCTCCGGGACTAGCGCAGTATTTT
>TRBV30|TRBJ2-5|once|TRBD1
CAWDRDGIQETQYF
TGTGCCTGGGACAGGGATGGGATCCAAGAGACCCAGTACTTC
>TRBV9|TRBJ2-7|-|TRBD2
CASSVGLAGWSVEQYF
TGTGCCAGCAGCGTAGGACTAGCGGGCTGGTCCGTCGAGCAGTACTTC
>TRBV4-1|TRBJ1-1|-|-
CASSQDSGEGRAFF
TGCGCCAGCAGCCAAGATTCCGGGGAAGGGAGAGCTTTCTTT
>TRBV13|TRBJ2-7|few|TRBD2
CASSARISGNPYEQYF
TGTGCCAGCAGCGCCCGGATTAGCGGGAACCCCTACGAGCAGTACTTC
>TRBV5-1|TRBJ2-1|-|TRBD1
CASSSITGTGNYNEQFF
TGCGCCAGCAGCTCTATTACCGGGACAGGGAACTACAATGAGCAGTTCTTC
>TRBV5-1|TRBJ2-3|-|-
CASSLSAGFTDTQYF
TGCGCCAGCAGCTTGAGCGCGGGATTCACAGATACGCAGTATTTT
>TRBV28|TRBJ2-7|once|TRBD2
CASSPPGGFDEQYF
TGTGCCAGCAGTCCCCCGGGGGGGTTCGACGAGCAGTACTTC
>TRBV7-9|TRBJ2-6|-|-
CASSLGEAVSGANVLTF
TGTGCCAGCAGCTTAGGAGAGGCGGTTAGTGGGGCCAACGTCCTGACTTTC
>TRBV6-5|TRBJ2-1|-|-
CASSTGYDYNEQFF
TGTGCCAGCAGTACAGGGTACGACTACAATGAGCAGTTCTTC
>TRBV12-3/TRBV12-4|TRBJ2-5|-|TRBD1
CASSSGTVQYF
TGTGCCAGCAGTTCCGGGACAGTACAGTACTTC
>TRBV15|TRBJ2-1|few|TRBD2
CATSRISGVGNEQFF
TGTGCCACCAGCAGAATTAGCGGGGTTGGGAATGAGCAGTTCTTC
>TRBV11-1|TRBJ2-1|once|TRBD2
CASSPFRAGGSNEQFF
TGTGCCAGCAGCCCGTTTAGGGCGGGAGGTAGTAATGAGCAGTTCTTC
>TRBV4-1|TRBJ2-1|-|-
CASSQTRYGEQFF
TGCGCCAGCAGCCAAACCAGGTACGGTGAGCAGTTCTTC
>TRBV7-3|TRBJ1-2|-|-
CASSQNSANYGYTF
TGTGCCAGCAGCCAAAATAGCGCTAACTATGGCTACACCTTC
>TRBV7-9|TRBJ2-1|-|-
CASSLDLTGEQFF
TGTGCCAGCAGCTTAGATCTGACTGGTGAGCAGTTCTTC
>TRBV5-6|TRBJ1-5|-|TRBD1
CASSLGTGYSNQPQHF
TGTGCCAGCAGCTTGGGGACAGGGTATAGCAATCAGCCCCAGCATTTT
>TRBV29-1|TRBJ2-2|-|TRBD1
CSVEKARTAEGAVTGELFF
TGCAGCGTTGAAAAGGCACGCACGGCAGAGGGGGCCGTCACCGGGGAGCTGTTTTTT
>TRBV3-1/TRBV3-2|TRBJ2-5|-|TRBD2
CASSRTASGSQETQYF
TGTGCCAGCAGCCGTACCGCTAGCGGATCACAAGAGACCCAGTACTTC
>TRBV10-3|TRBJ1-2|-|-
CAISESREDGYTF
TGTGCCATCAGTGAAAGCAGGGAGGATGGCTACACCTTC
>TRBV18|TRBJ2-7|-|TRBD1
CASSPVPPLTGGHEQYF
TGTGCCAGCTCACCAGTCCCCCCCCTTACAGGGGGCCACGAGCAGTACTTC
>TRBV2|TRBJ2-3|-|TRBD1
CASSDGGDRGITDTQYF
TGTGCCAGCAGTGACGGGGGGGACAGGGGAATTACAGATACGCAGTATTTT
>TRBV15|TRBJ2-7|-|-
CATSRDQGVYEQYF
TGTGCCACCAGCAGAGATCAAGGGGTCTACGAGCAGTACTTC
>TRBV28|TRBJ1-4|-|TRBD1
CASGATGGAFEKLFF
TGTGCCAGCGGAGCTACAGGGGGCGCTTTTGAAAAACTGTTTTTT
>TRBV18|TRBJ2-5|-|TRBD2
CASSPPRTSGSTSETQYF
TGTGCCAGCTCACCACCGAGGACTAGCGGGAGTACCTCCGAGACCCAGTACTTC
>TRBV4-1|TRBJ1-4|-|TRBD1
CASSQALRDRGREKLFF
TGCGCCAGCAGCCAAGCTTTGCGGGACAGGGGTAGAGAAAAACTGTTTTTT